The clone carrying this T cell receptor (beta chain) occurred a few times. Its specificity is unknown. The germline CDR1 and CDR2 sequences are MNHEY and SMNVEV (reference sequence). The V segment lost 4 bases and the J segment 8 bases; nucleotides outside the gene matches: 11. This CDR3 has 15 residues. The sample belongs to a study of beta chain features in type 1 diabetes. Study results and caveats: Significant though moderate, a shortening of TCRB CDR3s appeared in all four CD4+ subsets of Type 1 diabetes patients.

The whole isolated RNA underwent reverse transcription, so sequencing captured expressed TCRB transcripts. The repertoire was sequenced with immunoSEQ multiplex PCR; TCRdb's copy has only in-frame clones and lacks some. The sample shows a few hundred thousand clones, about 15% of them seen only once. The sequence was obtained from a woman between 18 and 29 years old in good health. The sample taken for sequencing was naive CD4+ T cells from blood. V gene TRBV27 combines with J gene TRBJ1-2; TRBD1 agrees at 9 bases. The DNA for the CDR3 is TGTGCCAGCAGTTCAGCCCCTACAGGGGGCGACGGCTACACCTTC. Its translation is CASSSAPTGGDGYTF.